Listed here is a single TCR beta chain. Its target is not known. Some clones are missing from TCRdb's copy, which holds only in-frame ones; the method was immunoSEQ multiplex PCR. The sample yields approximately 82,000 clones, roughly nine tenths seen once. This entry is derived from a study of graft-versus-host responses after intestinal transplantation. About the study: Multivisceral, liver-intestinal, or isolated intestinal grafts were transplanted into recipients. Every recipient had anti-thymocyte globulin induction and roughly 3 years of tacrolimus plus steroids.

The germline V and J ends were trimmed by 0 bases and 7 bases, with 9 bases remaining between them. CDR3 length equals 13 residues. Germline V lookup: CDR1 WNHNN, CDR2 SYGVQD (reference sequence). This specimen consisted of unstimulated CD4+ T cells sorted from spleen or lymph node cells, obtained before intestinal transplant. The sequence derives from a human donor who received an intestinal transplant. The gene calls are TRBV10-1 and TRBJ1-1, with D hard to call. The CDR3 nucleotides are TGCGCCAGCAGTGAGTCGATACCCGGTGAAGCTTTCTTT. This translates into CASSESIPGEAFF.